This T cell receptor beta chain was identified in a study of post-analysis software for immune sequencing data. The overall study: Courses of disease covered relapsing-remitting, secondary progressive and progressive-relapsing multiple sclerosis. Findings and limits, study-wide: Patients with multiple sclerosis recorded significantly lower normalized Chao1 diversity than controls, the study found. F measure showed strong co-clustering of same-batch samples.

The V gene's germline CDR1 is ENHRY and CDR2 SYGVKD. The CDR3 loop spans 14 amino acids. V was cut by 2 bases and J by 6 bases, with 11 bases left in between. This clonotype was seen only a few times. Antigen specificity is unknown. The authors incorporated unique molecular identifiers into the TCR beta cDNA libraries. TCRdb re-called the PCR reads with MiXCR, one entry per CDR3 protein. The table lists about 160,000 distinct CDR3 sequences, around 36% of them singletons, with over 25% in the top ten. The chain carries TRBV10-3 and TRBJ2-1, with a tentative D call TRBD2 (5 bases). The source is a girl between 5 and 17 years old with multiple sclerosis. Sequenced here: blood, sampled after autologous hematopoietic stem cell transplantation. The CDR3 nucleotides are TGTGCCATCAGTGAGGTCGGGGAAACCAATGAGCAGTTCTTC. Translated: CAISEVGETNEQFF.